The 8 T cell receptor beta chains below come from one sample, sequenced in a study of blood T cell repertoires in COVID-19. Sequencing was performed with immunoSEQ multiplex PCR; in TCRdb, only in-frame clones are kept and a portion is missing. Counted here are under 250,000 clones, about four fifths occurring once; the ten biggest clones make up over 5%. The material sequenced was peripheral blood. Source of these receptors: a woman aged 40 to 50 with COVID-19, enrolled during active disease.

This chain's CDR3 is CASSPRVGGAYNEQFF. The CDR3 DNA follows: TGCGCCAGCAGCCCACGGGTAGGCGGGGCCTACAATGAGCAGTTCTTC. The chain is built from TRBV4-3 and TRBJ2-1, with D perhaps matching TRBD2 (6 bases). CDR1 and CDR2 from the germline V gene are LGHNA and YSLEER. The CDR3 is 16 residues long. V gave up 4 bases and J gave up 2 bases, with 15 bases separating them.

V gene TRBV7-2 combines with J gene TRBJ2-5; D is unresolved. Germline values: CDR1 SGHTA, CDR2 FQGNSA. This CDR3 spans 14 amino acids. Trimming removed 5 bases at V and 6 bases at J, with 16 bases between. The CDR3 nucleotides read TGTGCCAGCAGCACCCGTTCCCAGAGGAAGACCCAGTACTTC. This translates into CASSTRSQRKTQYF.

This clone was observed once. This chain links TRBV4-2 with TRBJ2-5, with D perhaps TRBD1 (6 bases). V shed 2 bases and J shed 2 bases, with 15 bases lying between them. Germline CDR1 is LGHNA and CDR2 is YNFKEQ. The CDR3 covers 16 residues. Here the CDR3 reads CASSQILDSLQETQYF. The CDR3 bases are TGTGCCAGCAGCCAAATCCTGGACAGTCTACAAGAGACCCAGTACTTC.

This clone was counted a few times. V usage is TRBV30 and J usage is TRBJ1-6; 9 bases fit TRBD1. With 1 base clipped from V and 9 bases from J, the junction kept 4 bases outside the gene matches. Germline V gene data show CDR1 as GTSNPN and CDR2 as SVGIG (reference sequence). The CDR3 has 14 residues. CDR3 region: CAWSEQGAVSPLHF. CDR3 sequence (DNA): TGTGCCTGGAGTGAACAGGGGGCAGTTTCACCCCTCCACTTT.

The chain employs TRBV9 and TRBJ2-2; D is possibly TRBD2 (5 bases). CDR1 is SGDLS, CDR2 YYNGEE, per germline. The CDR3 runs to 14 residues. Trimming removed 4 bases at V and 7 bases at J, with 14 bases between. Written as DNA, the CDR3 is TGTGCCAGCAGCCTCGGAGGCTCGGGCGGGGAGCTGTTTTTT. Its translation: CASSLGGSGGELFF.

The genes are TRBV5-1 and TRBJ1-4; D call uncertain. V was clipped by 4 bases and J by 8 bases, with 18 bases between them. The CDR3 has 15 amino acids. In germline, CDR1 is SGHRS, CDR2 YFSETQ. The CDR3 nucleotides are TGCGCCAGCAGCGGAACGGGAACCGAAGGGGAAAAACTGTTTTTT. Translation gives CASSGTGTEGEKLFF.

J is TRBJ2-1 and V is TRBV2; the match to TRBD2 covers 8 bases. Germline-derived CDR1 and CDR2 are SNHLY and FYNNEI. CDR3 length: 14 amino acids. The ends lost 7 bases at V and 7 bases at J; junction bases unmatched: 9. For the CDR3, the DNA is TGTGCCAGCACGGGACTAGTAGGTAATAATGAGCAGTTCTTC. This encodes CASTGLVGNNEQFF.

J is TRBJ2-1 and V is TRBV9; 9 positions agree with TRBD2. Germline CDR1 reads SGDLS; CDR2 reads YYNGEE. The CDR3 consists of 18 residues. J gave up 4 bases and V 0 bases, and 11 bases lay outside the gene matches. The CDR3 region is CASSVGGSSGKLYNEQFF. DNA for the CDR3: TGTGCCAGCAGCGTAGGTGGGTCTAGCGGGAAATTATACAATGAGCAGTTCTTC.